This T cell receptor beta chain was captured by sequencing in a study of cytomegalovirus exposure and HLA in healthy donors. Study-level background: A subsequent analysis stated that the 95 to 150 validation repertoires were run on the same platform as the 600 to 750 first-cohort repertoires.

Measured with immunoSEQ multiplex PCR; TCRdb has only the in-frame clones, and not every one. This sample has under 250,000 clones, with roughly 87% found just once. A word on this clone: The antigen is unknown.

General observations from the study: Most TCR sequences showed up rarely, but some public TCRs showed up in many donors.

Germline V lookup: CDR1 MGHDK, CDR2 SYGVNS. Trimming shortened V by 4 bases and J by 5 bases, and 20 bases separated the two germline ends. CDR3 length: 16 amino acids. While the first cohort had 700 or so subjects, the donors belonged to the separate validation cohort of 100 to 150 subjects. The receptor was derived from a woman between 18 and 29 years old in good health and CMV-seropositive. The chain combines TRBV25-1 with TRBJ2-5; TRBD2 might be the D (6 bases). Sequenced: PBMCs. CDR3 amino acids: CASSGLGTPPGETQYF. The CDR3 DNA reads as TGTGCCAGCAGTGGACTCGGGACTCCCCCTGGGGAGACCCAGTACTTC.